The entry that follows covers one T cell receptor (beta chain) sequence. The data were obtained in a study of blood T cell repertoires in COVID-19. Study at large: Both acute and convalescent COVID-19 samples were obtained from the United States, Italy and Spain. PBMCs, B-cell-depleted T cells, or T cells provided the cDNA or gDNA that made up the material.

Original methodology: Quantification of nucleated cells was approximated via reference gene primer amplification. Sequencing used immunoSEQ multiplex PCR; TCRdb keeps in-frame clones, though not all of them. Clonal size and the V and J genes are those of that table, whereas D and trimming came from the DNA. The sample shows 200,000 or so clones, around four fifths of them seen only once. CDR1 is MNHEY and CDR2 is SVGAGI in the germline V gene. Unmatched junction bases numbered 6, after V lost 7 bases and J lost 6 bases. There are 14 residues in the CDR3. The receptor was isolated from a woman aged 60-75 years who had recovered from COVID-19. The sequenced sample consisted of peripheral blood. This rearrangement joins TRBV6-5 to TRBJ1-3, with TRBD1 matching 10 bases. In DNA form, the CDR3 reads TGTGCCAGCAACCGCGGGACAGGGGCAAACACCATATATTTT. Translating gives CASNRGTGANTIYF.